The rows below give T cell receptor beta chains drawn from one sample of a study of CD8 T cells in Susac syndrome. TCRdb redid the calling of the immunoSEQ multiplex PCR reads with MiXCR, one entry per CDR3 protein. Found here are 300,000 or so distinct CDR3 sequences, just over 90% of them singletons; the top ten hold roughly 0.064%. Sequenced material: CD4+ T cells from PBMCs. The receptor set was obtained from a human donor with multiple sclerosis. CDR3s include the opening cysteine and the closing phenylalanine or tryptophan. A D gene is named only where the DNA matches it firmly. The listing skips clone size in some rows; elsewhere it reads once, few, many or a size class.

size	D	J	V	CDR3	DNA
NA	NA	TRBJ1-6	TRBV7-3	CASSLMGDSPLHF	TGTGCCAGCAGCCTTATGGGAGATTCACCCCTCCACTTT
NA	TRBD1	TRBJ1-1	TRBV18	CASSPRDRATEAFF	TGTGCCAGCTCACCACGGGACAGGGCCACTGAAGCTTTCTTT
NA	NA	TRBJ2-3	TRBV7-2	CASSRTAAGWTDTQYF	TGTGCCAGCAGCCGTACGGCGGCGGGGTGGACAGATACGCAGTATTTT
NA	NA	TRBJ1-4	TRBV5-5	CASSSGGVQEKLFF	TGTGCCAGCAGCTCCGGAGGGGTTCAGGAAAAACTGTTTTTT
NA	NA	TRBJ1-5	TRBV3-1	CASSQDHGGQPQHF	TGTGCCAGCAGCCAAGATCATGGAGGACAGCCCCAGCATTTT
NA	NA	TRBJ1-4	TRBV5-1	CASSLGAFNEKLFF	TGCGCCAGCAGCTTGGGGGCGTTTAATGAAAAACTGTTTTTT
NA	NA	TRBJ2-5	TRBV6-1	CASSLLTSAETQYF	TGTGCCAGCAGTCTTTTGACAAGCGCGGAGACCCAGTACTTC
NA	TRBD1	TRBJ2-5	TRBV30	CAWSVRAGQGEETQYF	TGTGCCTGGAGTGTACGGGCCGGACAGGGAGAAGAGACCCAGTACTTC
few	NA	TRBJ1-1	TRBV7-2	CASSPSGGNTEAFF	TGTGCCAGCAGCCCTTCGGGGGGGAACACTGAAGCTTTCTTT
NA	TRBD1	TRBJ2-5	TRBV24-1	CATSDPGQGAETQYF	TGTGCCACCAGTGACCCGGGACAGGGAGCGGAGACCCAGTACTTC
NA	NA	TRBJ1-4	TRBV5-1	CASSFSAGGAEKLFF	TGCGCCAGCAGCTTTTCAGCGGGCGGCGCTGAAAAACTGTTTTTT
NA	NA	TRBJ2-7	TRBV20-1	CSASPHAGSSYEQYF	TGCAGTGCTAGTCCCCACGCGGGGAGCTCCTACGAGCAGTACTTC
NA	NA	TRBJ1-5	TRBV3-1	CASSQDRHVNQPQHF	TGTGCCAGCAGCCAAGACAGACACGTCAATCAGCCCCAGCATTTT
NA	TRBD1	TRBJ1-2	TRBV6-2/TRBV6-3	CASSGTGRRGGYTF	TGTGCCAGCAGCGGGACAGGACGGCGGGGAGGCTACACCTTC
NA	NA	TRBJ1-5	TRBV20-1	CSARGRGRGNQPQHF	TGCAGTGCTAGGGGCCGGGGTAGAGGCAATCAGCCCCAGCATTTT
NA	TRBD2	TRBJ2-3	TRBV14	CASSTLAESTDTQYF	TGTGCCAGCAGCACACTAGCGGAGAGCACAGATACGCAGTATTTT
NA	TRBD1	TRBJ2-3	TRBV19	CASSSGTGPTDTQYF	TGTGCCAGTAGTAGCGGGACAGGGCCCACAGATACGCAGTATTTT
NA	NA	TRBJ2-1	TRBV5-1	CASSSSLYAGNEQFF	TGCGCCAGCAGCTCGTCCCTCTATGCGGGGAATGAGCAGTTCTTC
NA	TRBD2	TRBJ2-5	TRBV2	CASRGGHQETQYF	TGTGCCAGTCGGGGGGGACATCAAGAGACCCAGTACTTC
NA	NA	TRBJ1-2	TRBV29-1	CSVGWTLGGHGYTF	TGCAGCGTTGGGTGGACTCTGGGGGGTCATGGCTACACCTTC
NA	NA	TRBJ1-1	TRBV7-2	CASRLQGDTEAFF	TGTGCCAGCAGACTACAGGGAGATACTGAAGCTTTCTTT
NA	TRBD1	TRBJ1-3	TRBV5-4	CASTTGVGNTIYF	TGTGCCAGCACCACAGGGGTGGGAAACACCATATATTTT
once	NA	TRBJ1-4	TRBV29-1	CSVPAPGGADEKLFF	TGCAGCGTGCCCGCACCGGGGGGCGCGGACGAAAAACTGTTTTTT
NA	TRBD1	TRBJ1-5	TRBV6-2/TRBV6-3	CASSYPPGQGFQPQHF	TGTGCCAGCAGTTACCCTCCTGGACAGGGTTTTCAGCCCCAGCATTTT
NA	NA	TRBJ2-1	TRBV12-3/TRBV12-4	CASSSAPLRSPFDEQFF	TGTGCCAGCAGTAGTGCCCCGTTGCGGTCACCGTTTGATGAGCAGTTCTTC
NA	TRBD2	TRBJ2-7	TRBV7-9	CASSFGLASYEQYF	TGTGCCAGCAGCTTCGGACTAGCATCCTACGAGCAGTACTTC
few	TRBD1	TRBJ2-5	TRBV6-1	CASRTPGQGATQYF	TGTGCCAGCAGGACACCGGGACAGGGGGCGACCCAGTACTTC
NA	TRBD1	TRBJ2-5	TRBV3-1	CASSQTTGVTQYF	TGTGCCAGCAGCCAAACGACAGGGGTGACCCAGTACTTC
NA	NA	TRBJ2-7	TRBV20-1	CSARAPNYEQYF	TGCAGTGCTAGAGCCCCCAACTACGAGCAGTACTTC
once	TRBD2	TRBJ2-3	TRBV5-1	CASSSRATSGKPDTQYF	TGCGCCAGCAGCTCCCGGGCGACTAGCGGGAAGCCAGATACGCAGTATTTT
NA	NA	TRBJ1-2	TRBV21-1	CASSKVGSQAEGYTF	TGTGCCAGCAGCAAAGTAGGGTCTCAGGCGGAGGGCTACACCTTC
NA	NA	TRBJ2-5	TRBV19	CASSIRGQETQYF	TGTGCCAGTAGTATCCGGGGGCAAGAGACCCAGTACTTC
NA	TRBD2	TRBJ2-1	TRBV11-2	CASSDSGIYNEQFF	TGTGCCAGCAGCGACAGCGGGATCTACAATGAGCAGTTCTTC
NA	NA	TRBJ1-5	TRBV20-1	CSASRRYSNQPQHF	TGCAGTGCTAGTAGGAGGTATAGCAATCAGCCCCAGCATTTT
NA	NA	TRBJ1-1	TRBV5-1	CASSLTATNTEAFF	TGCGCCAGCAGCTTGACAGCCACGAACACTGAAGCTTTCTTT
NA	NA	TRBJ2-1	TRBV24-1	CATSDRPNEQFF	TGTGCCACCAGTGATAGACCCAATGAGCAGTTCTTC
NA	NA	TRBJ2-7	TRBV6-6	CASRTPGPRGYEQYF	TGTGCCAGCAGGACACCGGGCCCACGAGGCTACGAGCAGTACTTC
NA	TRBD2	TRBJ2-5	TRBV3-1	CASSPSGAQETQYF	TGTGCCAGCAGCCCTAGCGGAGCACAAGAGACCCAGTACTTC
NA	TRBD2	TRBJ2-1	TRBV20-1	CSAIGRLAYNEQFF	TGCAGTGCTATAGGCAGACTAGCGTACAATGAGCAGTTCTTC
NA	TRBD2	TRBJ2-1	TRBV6-5	CASSYGGLVGIGEQFF	TGTGCCAGCAGTTACGGAGGACTAGTGGGGATAGGAGAGCAGTTCTTC
NA	NA	TRBJ2-1	TRBV6-2/TRBV6-3	CASSPNLPYNEQFF	TGTGCCAGCAGCCCAAATTTGCCCTACAATGAGCAGTTCTTC
NA	TRBD1	TRBJ2-3	TRBV5-1	CASSLGQGSDFFSTDTQYF	TGCGCCAGCAGCTTGGGACAGGGTTCCGACTTTTTTAGCACAGATACGCAGTATTTT
NA	NA	TRBJ2-5	TRBV6-1	CASSSSGTRQETQYF	TGTGCCAGCAGTAGCTCCGGGACGAGGCAAGAGACCCAGTACTTC
NA	TRBD1	TRBJ2-3	TRBV7-9	CASSLLTGADTQYF	TGTGCCAGCAGCTTGCTGACAGGGGCAGATACGCAGTATTTT
NA	TRBD1	TRBJ2-6	TRBV6-2/TRBV6-3	CASSPDRARANVLTF	TGTGCCAGCAGTCCGGACAGGGCGAGGGCCAACGTCCTGACTTTC
NA	NA	TRBJ1-1	TRBV7-8	CASSLVPGLGAAFF	TGTGCCAGCAGCTTAGTCCCAGGGCTCGGCGCAGCTTTCTTT
few	NA	TRBJ2-7	TRBV20-1	CSARWAGREQYF	TGCAGTGCTAGATGGGCAGGGAGGGAGCAGTACTTC
NA	NA	TRBJ2-7	TRBV7-3	CASSLDGPGRQYF	TGTGCCAGCAGCTTAGACGGACCAGGCCGGCAGTACTTC
NA	NA	TRBJ1-1	TRBV19	CASFGQANTEAFF	TGTGCCAGTTTCGGGCAGGCGAACACTGAAGCTTTCTTT
NA	NA	TRBJ1-6	TRBV30	CAWSVGNSPLHF	TGTGCCTGGAGTGTCGGTAATTCACCCCTCCACTTT
NA	TRBD2	TRBJ2-1	TRBV7-2	CASSGGASGRMGEQFF	TGTGCCAGCTCCGGGGGGGCTAGCGGGAGAATGGGTGAGCAGTTCTTC
NA	NA	TRBJ2-1	TRBV6-4	CASSDETLSEQFF	TGTGCCAGCAGTGACGAGACTTTGAGTGAGCAGTTCTTC
NA	NA	TRBJ2-2	TRBV12-3/TRBV12-4	CASRKHQNTGELFF	TGTGCCAGCAGAAAGCACCAGAACACCGGGGAGCTGTTTTTT